This record concerns one T cell receptor beta chain sequence. The table came from immunoSEQ multiplex PCR; TCRdb's copy has only in-frame clones and leaves some out. The sample yields 180,000 or so clones, 86% seen once. This sample is drawn from a study of blood T cell repertoires in COVID-19. Deletions cut 1 base from V and 7 bases from J, with 14 bases between. The CDR3 is 15 amino acids. The germline V gene has CDR1 LGHNT and CDR2 FRNRAP. The chain couples TRBV12-5 to TRBJ1-5; possible D gene TRBD1, 6 bases. Specimen: peripheral blood. The sequence came from a man in his late teens or twenties with acute or convalescent COVID-19. CDR3 sequence reads: CASGLGDLQGQPQHF. The CDR3 DNA reads as TGTGCTAGTGGTTTGGGCGATCTACAGGGCCAGCCCCAGCATTTT.